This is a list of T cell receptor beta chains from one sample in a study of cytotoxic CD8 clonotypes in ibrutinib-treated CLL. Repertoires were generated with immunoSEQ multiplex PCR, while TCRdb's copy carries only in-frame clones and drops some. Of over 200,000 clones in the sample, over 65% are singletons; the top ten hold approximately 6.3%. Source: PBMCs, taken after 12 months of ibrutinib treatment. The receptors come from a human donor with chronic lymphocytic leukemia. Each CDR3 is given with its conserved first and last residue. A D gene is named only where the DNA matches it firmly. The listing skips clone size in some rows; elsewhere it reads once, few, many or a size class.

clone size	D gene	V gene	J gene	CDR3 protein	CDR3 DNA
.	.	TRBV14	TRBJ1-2	CASSQEGRQWIYGYTF	TGTGCCAGCAGCCAAGAAGGGAGACAGTGGATTTATGGCTACACCTTC
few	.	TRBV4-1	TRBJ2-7	CASSPVARRLPSYEQYF	TGCGCCAGCAGCCCCGTAGCCCGTCGGCTGCCCTCCTACGAGCAGTACTTC
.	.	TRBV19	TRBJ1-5	CASSWGGSSNQPQHF	TGTGCCAGTAGTTGGGGGGGATCGAGCAATCAGCCCCAGCATTTT
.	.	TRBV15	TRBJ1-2	CATSREGSGLYGYTF	TGTGCCACCAGCAGAGAAGGCTCTGGCCTCTATGGCTACACCTTC
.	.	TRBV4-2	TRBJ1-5	CASSQESDQPQHF	TGTGCCAGCAGCCAAGAGAGTGATCAGCCCCAGCATTTT
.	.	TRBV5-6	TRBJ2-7	CASSLTGTEQYF	TGTGCCAGCAGCTTGACGGGGACCGAGCAGTACTTC
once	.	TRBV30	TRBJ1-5	CAWSVAGGQGNQPQHF	TGTGCCTGGAGTGTAGCCGGGGGGCAGGGAAATCAGCCCCAGCATTTT
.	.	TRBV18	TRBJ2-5	CASSPSVQETQYF	TGTGCCAGCTCACCATCCGTACAAGAGACCCAGTACTTC
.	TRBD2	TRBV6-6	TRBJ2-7	CASSLIAGVNEQYF	TGTGCCAGCAGTCTGATAGCGGGAGTAAACGAGCAGTACTTC
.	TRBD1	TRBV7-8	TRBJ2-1	CASSIDRGHEQFF	TGTGCCAGCAGCATCGACAGGGGGCACGAGCAGTTCTTC
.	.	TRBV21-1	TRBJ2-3	CASSKHMLGTSTDTQYF	TGTGCCAGCAGCAAACATATGTTAGGGACTAGCACAGATACGCAGTATTTT
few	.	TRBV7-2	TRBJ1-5	CASSRPGNNQPQHF	TGTGCCAGCAGCCGGCCGGGTAACAATCAGCCCCAGCATTTT
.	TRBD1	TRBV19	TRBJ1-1	CASRSGQGGTTEAFF	TGTGCCAGTCGGTCCGGACAGGGGGGTACGACTGAAGCTTTCTTT
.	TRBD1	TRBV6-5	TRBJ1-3	CASSYGDSSGNTIYF	TGTGCCAGCAGTTACGGGGACAGCTCTGGAAACACCATATATTTT
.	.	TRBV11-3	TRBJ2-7	CASSFRTEYEQYF	TGTGCCAGCAGCTTCAGGACAGAGTACGAGCAGTACTTC
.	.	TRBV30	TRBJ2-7	CAWSVGFSSYEQYF	TGTGCCTGGAGTGTGGGCTTTAGCTCCTACGAGCAGTACTTC
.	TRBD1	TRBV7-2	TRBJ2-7	CASSTRTGGPLGRYEQYF	TGTGCCAGCAGCACCCGGACAGGGGGACCCCTTGGACGGTACGAGCAGTACTTC
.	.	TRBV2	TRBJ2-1	CASSVEGLVEQFF	TGTGCCAGCAGTGTAGAGGGCCTTGTCGAGCAGTTCTTC
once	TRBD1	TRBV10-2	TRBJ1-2	CASSEGQGRSYGYTF	TGCGCCAGCAGTGAGGGACAGGGAAGATCCTATGGCTACACCTTC
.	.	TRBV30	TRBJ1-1	CAWSVGQLNTEAFF	TGTGCCTGGAGTGTAGGACAGCTGAACACTGAAGCTTTCTTT
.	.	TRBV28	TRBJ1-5	CASRRGGGRNQPQHF	TGTGCCAGCAGGCGAGGTGGGGGCCGGAATCAGCCCCAGCATTTT
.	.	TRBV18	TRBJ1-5	CASSDTGHRNQPQHF	TGTGCCAGCTCAGATACAGGGCATCGCAATCAGCCCCAGCATTTT
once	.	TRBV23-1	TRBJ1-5	CASSQSHWGDFSNQPQHF	TGCGCCAGCAGTCAATCCCACTGGGGGGATTTTAGCAATCAGCCCCAGCATTTT
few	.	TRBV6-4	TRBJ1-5	CASSDSSQASSNQPQHF	TGTGCCAGCAGTGACTCCTCCCAGGCGTCTAGCAATCAGCCCCAGCATTTT
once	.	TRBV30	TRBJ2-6	CAWSVGFHSGANVLTF	TGTGCCTGGAGTGTTGGGTTCCACTCTGGGGCCAACGTCCTGACTTTC
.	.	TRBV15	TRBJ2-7	CATTRAYEQYF	TGTGCCACTACTAGGGCCTACGAGCAGTACTTC
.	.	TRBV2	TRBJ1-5	CASTRLQAINQPQHF	TGTGCCAGCACCCGACTACAGGCGATCAATCAGCCCCAGCATTTT
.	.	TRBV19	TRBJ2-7	CASSIVGGSYEQYF	TGTGCCAGTAGTATCGTCGGAGGCTCCTACGAGCAGTACTTC
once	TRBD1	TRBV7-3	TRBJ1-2	CASSHRLTGVSGYTF	TGTGCCAGCAGCCACCGACTCACAGGGGTTTCTGGCTACACCTTC
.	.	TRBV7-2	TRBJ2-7	CASSKLGGRGHEQYF	TGTGCCAGCAGCAAACTGGGCGGCAGGGGCCACGAGCAGTACTTC
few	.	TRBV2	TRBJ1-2	CASRTHRASYTF	TGTGCCAGCAGAACTCACAGGGCTAGCTACACCTTC
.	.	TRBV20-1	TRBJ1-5	CSAAIPPQHF	TGCAGTGCTGCCATCCCCCCCCAGCATTTT
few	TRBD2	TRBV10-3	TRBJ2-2	CAIGLSGLTGELFF	TGTGCCATCGGCCTTAGCGGGCTCACCGGGGAGCTGTTTTTT
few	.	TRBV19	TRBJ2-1	CASSIRTDDEQFF	TGTGCCAGTAGTATTCGGACTGACGATGAGCAGTTCTTC
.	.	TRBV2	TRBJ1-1	CASRYRGGAFF	TGTGCCAGCAGATATCGAGGGGGAGCTTTCTTT
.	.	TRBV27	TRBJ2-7	CASSLQSASYEQYF	TGTGCCAGCAGTTTACAATCCGCCTCCTACGAGCAGTACTTC
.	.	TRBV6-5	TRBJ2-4	CASSYSGSIAKNIQYF	TGTGCCAGCAGTTACTCGGGGTCAATAGCCAAAAACATTCAGTACTTC
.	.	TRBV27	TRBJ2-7	CASSLVGASEQYF	TGTGCCAGCAGTTTAGTAGGGGCAAGCGAGCAGTACTTC
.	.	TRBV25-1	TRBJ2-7	CASSEIDTGSNEQYF	TGTGCCAGCAGTGAAATAGATACAGGGAGCAACGAGCAGTACTTC
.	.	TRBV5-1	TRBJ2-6	CASSLVVGAGANVLTF	TGCGCCAGCAGCTTGGTTGTGGGAGCTGGGGCCAACGTCCTGACTTTC
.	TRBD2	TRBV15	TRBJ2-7	CATSPISGRALYEQYF	TGTGCCACCAGCCCCATAAGCGGGAGGGCCCTCTACGAGCAGTACTTC
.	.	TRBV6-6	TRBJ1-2	CASSFYGANGYTF	TGTGCCAGCAGCTTCTACGGAGCCAATGGCTACACCTTC